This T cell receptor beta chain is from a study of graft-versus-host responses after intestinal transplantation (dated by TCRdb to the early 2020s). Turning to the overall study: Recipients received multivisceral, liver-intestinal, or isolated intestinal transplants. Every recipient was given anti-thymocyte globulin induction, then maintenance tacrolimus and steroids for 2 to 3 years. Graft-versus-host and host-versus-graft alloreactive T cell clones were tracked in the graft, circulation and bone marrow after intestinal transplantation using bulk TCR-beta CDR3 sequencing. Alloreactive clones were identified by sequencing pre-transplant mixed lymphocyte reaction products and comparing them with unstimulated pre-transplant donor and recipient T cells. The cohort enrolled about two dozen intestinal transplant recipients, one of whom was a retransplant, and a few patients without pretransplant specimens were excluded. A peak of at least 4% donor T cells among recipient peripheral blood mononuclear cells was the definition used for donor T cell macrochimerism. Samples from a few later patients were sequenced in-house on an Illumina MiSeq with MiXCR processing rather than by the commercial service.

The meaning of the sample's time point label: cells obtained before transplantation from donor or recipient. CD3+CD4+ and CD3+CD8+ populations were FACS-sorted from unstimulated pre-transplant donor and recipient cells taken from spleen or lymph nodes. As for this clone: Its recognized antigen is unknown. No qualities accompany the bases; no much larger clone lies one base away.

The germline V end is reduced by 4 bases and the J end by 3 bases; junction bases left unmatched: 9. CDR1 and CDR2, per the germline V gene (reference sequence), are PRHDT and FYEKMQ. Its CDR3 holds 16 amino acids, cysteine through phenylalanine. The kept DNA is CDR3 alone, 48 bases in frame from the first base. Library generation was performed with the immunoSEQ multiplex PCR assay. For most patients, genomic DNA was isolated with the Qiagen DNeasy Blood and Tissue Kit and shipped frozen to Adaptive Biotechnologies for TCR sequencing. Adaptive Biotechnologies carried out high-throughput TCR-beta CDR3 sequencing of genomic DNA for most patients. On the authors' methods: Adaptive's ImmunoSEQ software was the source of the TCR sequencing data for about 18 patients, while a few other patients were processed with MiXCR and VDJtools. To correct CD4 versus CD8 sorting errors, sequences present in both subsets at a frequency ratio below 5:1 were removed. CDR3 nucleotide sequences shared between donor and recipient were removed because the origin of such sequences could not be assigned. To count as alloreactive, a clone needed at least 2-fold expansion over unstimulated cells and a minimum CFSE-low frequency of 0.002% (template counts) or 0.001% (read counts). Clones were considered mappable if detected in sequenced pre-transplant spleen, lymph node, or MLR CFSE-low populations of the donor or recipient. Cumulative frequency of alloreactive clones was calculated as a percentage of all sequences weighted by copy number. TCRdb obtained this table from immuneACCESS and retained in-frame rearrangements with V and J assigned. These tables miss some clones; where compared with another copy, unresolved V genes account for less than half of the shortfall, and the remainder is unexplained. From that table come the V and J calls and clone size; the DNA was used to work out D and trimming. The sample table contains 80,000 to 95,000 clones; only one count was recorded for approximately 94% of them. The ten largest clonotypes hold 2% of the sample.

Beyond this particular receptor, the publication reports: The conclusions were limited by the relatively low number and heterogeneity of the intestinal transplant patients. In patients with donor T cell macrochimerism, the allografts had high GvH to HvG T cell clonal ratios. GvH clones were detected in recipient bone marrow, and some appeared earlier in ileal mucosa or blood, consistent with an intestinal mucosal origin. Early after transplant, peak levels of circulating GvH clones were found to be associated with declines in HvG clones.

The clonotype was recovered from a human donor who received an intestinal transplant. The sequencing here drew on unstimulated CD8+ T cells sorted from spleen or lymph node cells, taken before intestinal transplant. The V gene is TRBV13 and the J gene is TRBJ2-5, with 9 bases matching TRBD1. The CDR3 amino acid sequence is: CASSYNPGQGEETQYF. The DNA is TGTGCCAGCAGCTACAACCCGGGACAGGGAGAAGAGACCCAGTACTTC.